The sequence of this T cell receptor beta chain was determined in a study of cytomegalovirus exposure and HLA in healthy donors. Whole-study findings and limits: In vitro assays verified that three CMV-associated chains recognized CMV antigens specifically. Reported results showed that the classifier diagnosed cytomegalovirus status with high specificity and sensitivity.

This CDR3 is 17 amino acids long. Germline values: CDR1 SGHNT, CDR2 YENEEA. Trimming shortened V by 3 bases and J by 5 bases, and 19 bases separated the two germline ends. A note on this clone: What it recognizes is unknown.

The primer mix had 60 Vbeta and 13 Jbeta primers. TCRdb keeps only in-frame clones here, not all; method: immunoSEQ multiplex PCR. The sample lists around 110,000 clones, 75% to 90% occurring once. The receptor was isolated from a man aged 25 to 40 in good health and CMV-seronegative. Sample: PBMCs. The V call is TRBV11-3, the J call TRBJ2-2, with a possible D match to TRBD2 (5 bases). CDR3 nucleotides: TGTGCCAGCAGCTTCATGAGGAGCGGCCAATCGACCGGGGAGCTGTTTTTT. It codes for CASSFMRSGQSTGELFF.